This entry is about one T cell receptor (beta chain). V was shortened by 0 bases and J by 2 bases, with 8 bases between the two germline ends. CDR3 length: 14 amino acids. The germline gives CDR1 MNHEY, CDR2 SMNVEV (reference sequence). The sample is drawn from a study of T cells in Graves' hyperthyroidism and ophthalmopathy. From RNA transcripts, TCR beta CDR3 regions were amplified. With the HTBI primer set, the TCR CDR3 went through a first round of RT-PCR. MiXCR was run by TCRdb on the multiplex PCR reads, yielding one entry per CDR3 protein. The sample carries 550,000 to 700,000 distinct CDR3 sequences, roughly 14% recorded once. Duration under 3 months, a NOSPECS grade of at least 4, and a Clinical Activity Score of at least 3 characterized the ophthalmopathy patients. Those patients with uncontrolled infection, other autoimmune disease, pregnancy or lactation were excluded. Isolation of PBMCs was performed on 9.5 to 10 ml fresh peripheral blood.

This chain uses TRBV27 with TRBJ2-7; no reliable D call. The receptor's source is a woman aged 40 to 50 with Graves' ophthalmopathy. Sequenced material: blood. This chain's CDR3 is CASSLSKGTYEQYF. The CDR3, as DNA: TGTGCCAGCAGTTTATCGAAGGGAACCTACGAGCAGTACTTC.